The clone carrying this T cell receptor beta chain was detected ten times or more. The antigen is not known. TCRdb called the RT-PCR reads again in MiXCR, with one record for every CDR3 protein. This table has around 580,000 distinct CDR3 sequences, 12% appearing once. This sample stems from a study of response to subunit inactivated influenza vaccine. Study-level points and caveats: After each seasonal influenza vaccination, few new T cells are recruited, the authors suggested.

Germline assignment: CDR1 MNHEY and CDR2 SVGEGT. The CDR3 loop spans 15 amino acids. V was pared by 7 bases and J by 0 bases, with 16 bases between. This rearrangement joins TRBV6-2 or TRBV6-3 to TRBJ2-7, with D possibly TRBD1 on 5 matching bases. This clonotype originated in a man aged 45-65 years who received an inactivated influenza vaccine. The material sequenced was PBMCs from blood, taken on the day of vaccination. The CDR3 sequence is CASIPGKGVSYEQYF. CDR3 DNA: TGTGCCAGCATCCCAGGGAAGGGTGTCTCCTACGAGCAGTACTTC.